This entry features one T cell receptor (beta chain) sequence. The method was immunoSEQ multiplex PCR; TCRdb's version includes in-frame clones alone and lacks a portion of them. The profile covers around 76,000 clones, with 92% appearing a single time and approximately 0.4% taken by the ten largest. The sample belongs to a study of technical replicates of blood from several donors. The CDR3 runs 15 residues. J was trimmed by 2 bases and V by 7 bases; bases with no gene match: 6. Germline CDR1 reads SNHLY; CDR2 reads FYNNEI. This sequence was found in a human donor in good health. V usage is TRBV2 and J usage is TRBJ1-5; TRBD1 matches at 9 bases. Material for sequencing was T cells isolated from PBMCs. CDR3 in amino acids: CASIEDRGGNQPQHF. The CDR3 DNA sequence: TGTGCCAGCATTGAGGACAGGGGAGGCAATCAGCCCCAGCATTTT. The full variable domain, rest sourced from reference TRBV2 and TRBJ1-5, is EPEVTQTPSHQVTQMGQEVILRCVPISNHLYFYWYRQILGQKVEFLVSFYNNEISEKSEIFDDQFSVERPDGSNFTLKIRSTKLEDSAMYFCASIEDRGGNQPQHFGDGTRLSIL.